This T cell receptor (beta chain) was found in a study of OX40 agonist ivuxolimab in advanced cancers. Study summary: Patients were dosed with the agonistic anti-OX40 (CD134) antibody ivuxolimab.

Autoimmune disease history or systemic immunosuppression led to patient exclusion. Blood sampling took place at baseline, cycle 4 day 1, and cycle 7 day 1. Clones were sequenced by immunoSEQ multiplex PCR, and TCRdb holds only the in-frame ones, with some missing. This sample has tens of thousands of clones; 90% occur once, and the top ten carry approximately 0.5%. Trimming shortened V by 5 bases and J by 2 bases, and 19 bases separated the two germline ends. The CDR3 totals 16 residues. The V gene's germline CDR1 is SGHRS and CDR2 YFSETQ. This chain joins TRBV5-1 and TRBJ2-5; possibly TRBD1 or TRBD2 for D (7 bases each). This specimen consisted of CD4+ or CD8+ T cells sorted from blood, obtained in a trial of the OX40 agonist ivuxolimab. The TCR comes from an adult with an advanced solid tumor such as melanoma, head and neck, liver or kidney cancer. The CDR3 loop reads CASSHSRQGGQETQYF. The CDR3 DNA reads TGCGCCAGCAGTCATTCGCGACAGGGAGGGCAAGAGACCCAGTACTTC.